What follows are 18 T cell receptor beta chains derived from one specimen sequenced in a study of blood T cell repertoires in COVID-19. Sequencing was performed with immunoSEQ multiplex PCR; in TCRdb, only in-frame clones are kept and a portion is missing. The sample lists under 150,000 clones; around four fifths were seen once. The sequencing sample was made of peripheral blood. Receptors were obtained from a man aged 40-50 years with active or convalescent COVID-19.

The CDR3 reads CASSQGTGRTYEQYF. CDR3 in DNA: TGCGCCAGCAGCCAAGGGACAGGGAGGACCTACGAGCAGTACTTC. The J gene is TRBJ2-7, the V gene TRBV4-3; 8 positions match TRBD1. Germline V lookup: CDR1 LGHNA, CDR2 YSLEER. With V trimmed by 1 base and J by 2 bases, 4 bases remained unmatched. The CDR3 loop spans 15 amino acids.

V and J are TRBV2 and TRBJ2-7, with TRBD1 matching over 11 bases. The CDR3 spans 15 residues. V gave up 3 bases and J gave up 2 bases; unmatched junction bases: 3. The germline V gene encodes CDR1 SNHLY and CDR2 FYNNEI. This chain's CDR3 is CASSDRGQGAYEQYF. DNA for the CDR3: TGTGCCAGCAGTGATAGGGGACAGGGGGCCTACGAGCAGTACTTC.

The chain recombines TRBV9 with TRBJ2-5; 7 bases are a match to TRBD1. The ends lost 0 bases at V and 2 bases at J; junction bases unmatched: 7. This CDR3 spans 16 amino acids. Germline V gene data show CDR1 as SGDLS and CDR2 as YYNGEE. As DNA, the CDR3 is TGTGCCAGCAGCGTAGCTACGTCGACAGGGCAAGAGACCCAGTACTTC. This translates into CASSVATSTGQETQYF.

The chain couples TRBV19 to TRBJ1-3; D ambiguous. Germline CDR1 and CDR2: LNHDA and SQIVND (reference sequence). Trimming took off 3 bases at V and 0 bases at J, with 9 bases between the two ends. This CDR3 has 15 amino acids. In DNA form, the CDR3 reads TGTGCCAGTAGTATTCCCAGTTCCTCTGGAAACACCATATATTTT. Its protein product is CASSIPSSSGNTIYF.

The gene calls are TRBV2 and TRBJ2-7, with 11 bases matching TRBD2. J was trimmed by 0 bases and V by 8 bases; bases with no gene match: 3. Germline V gene lookup returns CDR1 SNHLY and CDR2 FYNNEI. The CDR3 has 14 residues. In DNA, the CDR3 is TGTGCCAGCCTAGCGGGGGGCCTCTCCTACGAGCAGTACTTC. This encodes CASLAGGLSYEQYF.

The chain is built from TRBV6-6 and TRBJ1-5; D may be TRBD1 (5 bases). Trimming left V 5 bases short and J 3 bases short, with 11 bases between. From germline, CDR1 is MNHNY and CDR2 SVGAGI (reference sequence). There are 14 residues in the CDR3. CDR3 in amino acids: CASSPTTDNQPQHF. CDR3 DNA sequence: TGTGCCAGCAGTCCTACGACAGACAATCAGCCCCAGCATTTT.

V gene TRBV27 combines with J gene TRBJ1-2; 10 nucleotides line up with TRBD1. This CDR3 region has 14 residues. Germline V CDR1 and CDR2: MNHEY, SMNVEV (reference sequence). Trimming at V came to 5 bases and at J to 5 bases, leaving 5 bases not matched to a gene. In DNA, the CDR3 is TGTGCCAGCAGTAATCGACAGGGGGCGTATGGCTACACCTTC. This codes for CASSNRQGAYGYTF.

This clone has a single count. V usage is TRBV10-3 and J usage is TRBJ1-4; 9 bases agree with TRBD1. This CDR3 is built from 14 residues. CDR1 and CDR2 (germline): ENHRY, SYGVKD. V shed 6 bases, J shed 4 bases, and the junction held 3 bases outside the gene matches. The CDR3 protein is CAISGTGNNEKLFF. CDR3 nucleotides: TGTGCCATCAGCGGGACAGGGAATAATGAAAAACTGTTTTTT.

This clone showed up just once. V and J are TRBV3-1 (or the pseudogene TRBV3-2) and TRBJ1-1, with TRBD1 matching 7 bases. Losses at the gene ends were 1 base for V and 5 bases for J; bases not matched to a gene: 7. Germline CDR1 is LGHDT and CDR2 is YNNKEL (reference sequence). The CDR3 totals 15 residues. The chain's CDR3 is CASSQASNRGTEAFF. CDR3 bases: TGTGCCAGCAGCCAAGCCAGTAACAGGGGAACTGAAGCTTTCTTT.

The rearrangement uses TRBV7-2 and TRBJ1-6; tentative D call: TRBD1 (5 bases). The germline gives CDR1 SGHTA, CDR2 FQGNSA. This CDR3 contains 14 residues. Trimming pared 5 bases from V and 8 bases from J, leaving 13 bases between. CDR3 sequence reads: CASSVRVGDSPLHF. The CDR3 DNA is TGTGCCAGCAGCGTCAGGGTTGGGGATTCACCCCTCCACTTT.

This clone occurred a few times. At one end, the junction sequence differs from germline, possibly due to a read error. V usage is TRBV7-3 and J usage is TRBJ2-2; D ambiguous. The CDR3 is 16 residues long. Germline CDR1 and CDR2: SGHTA and FQGTGA. CDR3 in amino acids: CASSSLSNLNSGELFF. CDR3 DNA: TGTGCCAGCAGCTCTTTGTCCAATTTGAACTCCGGGGAGCTGTTTTTT.

The J gene is TRBJ2-7, the V gene TRBV11-2; 7 nucleotides match TRBD1. CDR1 is SGHAT, CDR2 FQNNGV, per germline. The CDR3 contains 14 residues. After removal of 5 bases from V and 0 bases from J, the junction contained 4 bases not matched to a gene. The CDR3 reads CASSQDRTSYEQYF. The CDR3 nucleotides read TGTGCCAGCAGCCAGGACAGGACCTCCTACGAGCAGTACTTC.

The chain joins TRBV2 to TRBJ2-7; D is ambiguous. Per germline, CDR1 SNHLY and CDR2 FYNNEI. CDR3 size: 13 residues. Trimming pared 5 bases from V and 3 bases from J, leaving 11 bases between. The CDR3: CASSSDTFYEQYF. CDR3 bases: TGTGCCAGCAGTTCCGACACCTTCTACGAGCAGTACTTC.

This chain joins TRBV2 and TRBJ1-1; 9 nucleotides agree with TRBD1. Germline V CDR1 and CDR2: SNHLY, FYNNEI. The CDR3 loop spans 14 amino acids. Unmatched junction bases numbered 2, after V lost 1 base and J lost 5 bases. CDR3 nucleotide sequence: TGTGCCAGCAGTGAAGGGACAGGGGCAACTGAAGCTTTCTTT. Protein sequence: CASSEGTGATEAFF.

The chain combines TRBV11-2 with TRBJ2-2, with D tentatively TRBD1 (6 bases). CDR1 and CDR2 from the germline V gene are SGHAT and FQNNGV. The V gene lost 1 base and the J gene lost 6 bases, with 12 bases spanning the gap. The CDR3 has 15 amino acids. CDR3 bases: TGTGCCAGCAGCTTAGTAGGGACATCTCCCGGGGAGCTGTTTTTT. Translating it yields CASSLVGTSPGELFF.

V and J are TRBV7-2 and TRBJ2-7; D remains ambiguous. The CDR3 loop spans 15 amino acids. V lost 4 bases and J lost 3, with 16 bases in between. Germline lookup yields CDR1 SGHTA and CDR2 FQGNSA. CDR3 DNA: TGTGCCAGCAGCTCCCTATCGGGTCTTTACTACGAGCAGTACTTC. Encoded protein: CASSSLSGLYYEQYF.

This chain links TRBV5-1 with TRBJ1-5; D remains ambiguous. Per the germline V gene, CDR1 is SGHRS and CDR2 is YFSETQ. The V gene lost 5 bases and the J gene lost 7 bases, with 13 bases spanning the gap. CDR3 length: 13 residues. The CDR3 protein is CASRRDWGQPQHF. The DNA for the CDR3 is TGCGCCAGCAGACGGGATTGGGGACAGCCCCAGCATTTT.

CDR3 in amino acids: CSVGGRDITFGYTF. The CDR3 DNA reads as TGCAGCGTTGGAGGGAGGGACATAACATTCGGCTACACCTTC. The chain couples TRBV29-1 to TRBJ1-2; a possible D gene is TRBD1 (6 bases). Trimming removed 4 bases at V and 8 bases at J, with 20 bases between. The length of the CDR3 is 14 residues. Germline-derived CDR1 and CDR2 are SQVTM and ANQGSEA.